These T cell receptor beta chains were read from a single sample in a study of patients and donors after allogeneic stem cell transplantation. TCRdb fed the RT-PCR reads into MiXCR, producing one record per CDR3 protein. This repertoire shows some 960,000 distinct CDR3 sequences, more than 15% found once; its top ten account for about 6%. The sequenced sample consisted of blood, either unsorted or a sorted T cell fraction (not recorded which). The receptors here all came from a human donor who was either an allogeneic HSCT recipient or a stem cell or donor lymphocyte infusion donor (not recorded which). It is not recorded whose cells these are; they may come from a transplant donor. CDR3s include the opening cysteine and the closing phenylalanine or tryptophan. The size field is filled for only some rows; it gives once, few, many or a size class.

CAWSWAANTGELFF | TRBJ2-2 | NA | TRBV30
CASSIEGTRGGTQYF | TRBJ2-5 | few | TRBV19
CASSQVRTSGVKYTDTQYF | TRBJ2-3 | few | TRBV4-3
CASSSNDGYTF | TRBJ1-2 | few | TRBV11-3
CASRGGGETQYF | TRBJ2-5 | many | TRBV5-1
CASTTHRVLNSPLHF | TRBJ1-6 | NA | TRBV2
CASSVATSGFPDTQYF | TRBJ2-3 | NA | TRBV9
CASTHWTSLDEQFF | TRBJ2-1 | few | TRBV11-2
CASSLWGTKGNEQFF | TRBJ2-1 | NA | TRBV5-5
CASSVGGRADETQYF | TRBJ2-5 | NA | TRBV9
CASSFGRIEAFF | TRBJ1-1 | few | TRBV12-3/TRBV12-4
CASSYRSGDQPQHF | TRBJ1-5 | many | TRBV3-1
CASTGGMNTEAFF | TRBJ1-1 | NA | TRBV18
CATSALTGKEETQYF | TRBJ2-5 | NA | TRBV24-1
CASIMSSSGANVLTF | TRBJ2-6 | NA | TRBV7-9
CAWSKGDTQYF | TRBJ2-3 | NA | TRBV30
CASSLGTSAEAFF | TRBJ1-1 | few | TRBV5-6
CASSYNGGGGELFF | TRBJ2-2 | few | TRBV6-5
CASSLVRDEQFF | TRBJ2-1 | many | TRBV5-1
CSVPARGQGATNYGYTF | TRBJ1-2 | few | TRBV29-1
CATSDLPSALDEQFF | TRBJ2-1 | NA | TRBV24-1
CASTRRQGGQETQYF | TRBJ2-5 | NA | TRBV12-3/TRBV12-4
CSARDVLGDEKLFF | TRBJ1-4 | many | TRBV20-1
CASGLARGGTSARTDTQYF | TRBJ2-3 | NA | TRBV12-5
CASSQDDGGGYEQYF | TRBJ2-7 | NA | TRBV4-3
CSASPLAGDSYEQYF | TRBJ2-7 | NA | TRBV20-1
CASSEFAHHTQYF | TRBJ2-3 | NA | TRBV25-1
CASNVQDTQYF | TRBJ2-3 | few | TRBV12-3/TRBV12-4
CASSQEKAGAHNEQFF | TRBJ2-1 | NA | TRBV4-2
CASSYSGAANEKLFF | TRBJ1-4 | NA | TRBV6-5
CASSGTGPQETQYF | TRBJ2-5 | few | TRBV5-1
CASSPLRSYNEQFF | TRBJ2-1 | NA | TRBV28
CASSYPAAGGRSDTQYF | TRBJ2-3 | NA | TRBV6-2/TRBV6-3
CASRTRALYEQYF | TRBJ2-7 | NA | TRBV6-1
CASSVDGSTDTQYF | TRBJ2-3 | many | TRBV9
CATSRDEGSPYNSPLHF | TRBJ1-6 | NA | TRBV15
CASSSPRTGSYEQYF | TRBJ2-7 | NA | TRBV6-5
CASRFTEDAEAFF | TRBJ1-1 | few | TRBV13
CASSYSHGRPSYEAFF | TRBJ1-1 | NA | TRBV6-5
CASSLEKGGYTF | TRBJ1-2 | many | TRBV12-3/TRBV12-4
CASSFRGPQNYEQYF | TRBJ2-7 | NA | TRBV28
CASAPSGANNEQFF | TRBJ2-1 | NA | TRBV5-1
CASSPSPQGARSYGYTF | TRBJ1-2 | few | TRBV7-2
CASTSLNGGFQPQHF | TRBJ1-5 | NA | TRBV27
CSARVPGTTQFF | TRBJ2-1 | NA | TRBV20-1
CSVGSGGYEQYF | TRBJ2-7 | few | TRBV29-1
CASSQDGATGEQYF | TRBJ2-7 | few | TRBV4-1
CASSLVSGQGRREQYF | TRBJ2-7 | NA | TRBV27
CAWSPFPGQGPTEAFF | TRBJ1-1 | NA | TRBV30
CASSLSGTRYEQYF | TRBJ2-7 | NA | TRBV12-3/TRBV12-4
CASRKGGFGNTIYF | TRBJ1-3 | few | TRBV12-3/TRBV12-4
CASSLSRDSVLAGELFF | TRBJ2-2 | few | TRBV7-2
CARSPMTDPGAFF | TRBJ1-1 | NA | TRBV5-6
CASSLAVAYEQYF | TRBJ2-7 | many | TRBV5-1
CASSLGGEQYF | TRBJ2-7 | many | TRBV12-3/TRBV12-4
CASSFGGVNQPQHF | TRBJ1-5 | NA | TRBV12-3/TRBV12-4